The sequence of this T cell receptor (beta chain) was determined in a study of sequential checkpoint blockade in melanoma. Turning to the study itself: TCRbeta immunosequencing was performed on DNA from 85 to 100 pretreatment melanoma tumor samples.

Germline CDR1 and CDR2: MNHGY and SAAAGT. The V segment lost 10 bases and the J segment 1 base; nucleotides outside the gene matches: 5. CDR3 size: 13 residues. Concerning this clone: Its matching antigen is unknown.

Sequencing used immunoSEQ multiplex PCR; TCRdb keeps in-frame clones, though not all of them. This sample yields roughly 5,000 clones, of which about a sixth are seen a single time; over 7.5% belongs to the top ten. The treatment is: randomized to nivolumab then ipilimumab (arm A) or the reverse (arm B). Findings and caveats of the study: Pretreatment TIL clonality tracked with response in the nivolumab-first arm. Mutational load did not correlate with tumor T-cell fraction or clonality.

This sequence was found in a human donor with melanoma. Here the sequenced sample was tumor tissue (inferred from file names), taken from a patient given nivolumab and ipilimumab in sequence. The rearrangement joins TRBV6-8 to TRBJ2-5; 8 positions match TRBD2. DNA for the CDR3: TGTGCCATCCGGGGGGGACCCCAAGAGACCCAGTACTTC. It encodes CAIRGGPQETQYF.